This entry lists 19 T cell receptor beta chains sequenced from one sample in a study of blood T cell repertoires in COVID-19. Clones were read by immunoSEQ multiplex PCR, and TCRdb kept only the in-frame ones, dropping some. Among nearly 300,000 clones listed, about 81% were seen once. The sequenced material came from peripheral blood. Every receptor here comes from a human donor with COVID-19, enrolled during active disease. The donor label of this sample is uncertain.

Of note for this clone: Other DNA sequences from this sample encode an identical CDR3 as well. The rearrangement joins TRBV27 to TRBJ2-7; D uncertain. V lost 2 bases and J lost 6, with 5 bases in between. CDR3 length: 11 residues. Looked up from germline, CDR1 is MNHEY and CDR2 is SMNVEV (reference sequence). The CDR3 is CASSLGSEQYF. CDR3 DNA: TGTGCCAGCAGTTTAGGTAGCGAGCAGTACTTC.

This sequence joins TRBV19 and TRBJ2-1; tentatively, D is TRBD2 (6 bases). Trimming cost V 10 bases and J 5 bases, with 21 bases left between them. CDR3 length: 15 amino acids. Germline CDR1 LNHDA, CDR2 SQIVND (reference sequence). The CDR3 region has the DNA TGTGCCACCAGTATGGGGCCTCTAGCGAACAATGAGCAGTTCTTC. This sequence encodes CATSMGPLANNEQFF.

CDR3 protein: CASSSSGRPGGELFF. The CDR3 nucleotides read TGTGCCAGCAGCTCGAGCGGGAGACCGGGCGGGGAGCTGTTTTTT. This chain uses TRBV7-3 with TRBJ2-2; TRBD2 matches 8 bases. V gave up 4 bases and J gave up 7 bases; unmatched junction bases: 8. CDR1 and CDR2 (germline): SGHTA, FQGTGA. The CDR3 consists of 15 residues.

This clone was recorded only once. The genes are TRBV5-1 and TRBJ1-1; TRBD1 is a possible D gene (6 bases). CDR1 and CDR2 (germline): SGHRS, YFSETQ. CDR3 length: 14 amino acids. V lost 5 bases to trimming and J lost 0 bases, with 11 bases between them. The chain's CDR3 is CASSQQGMNTEAFF. In DNA, the CDR3 is TGCGCCAGCAGTCAGCAGGGGATGAACACTGAAGCTTTCTTT.

Written as DNA, the CDR3 is TGTGCCAGCCGCGGGGGAGGGGGGGCCAATCAGCCCCAGCATTTT. This translates into CASRGGGGANQPQHF. J is TRBJ1-5 and V is TRBV7-2; maybe TRBD1 (6 bases). Germline lookup yields CDR1 SGHTA and CDR2 FQGNSA. This CDR3 is built from 15 residues. Trimming pared 8 bases from V and 3 bases from J, leaving 17 bases between.

The rearrangement links TRBV18 to TRBJ1-6; D is unresolved. The germline CDR1 and CDR2 sequences are KGHSH and LQKENI. V dropped 3 bases and J dropped 5 bases, with 8 bases sitting between them. The CDR3 is 14 residues long. The CDR3 DNA reads TGTGCCAGCTCACCTGAACGGGATAATTCACCCCTCCACTTT. This translates into CASSPERDNSPLHF.

V gene TRBV28 combines with J gene TRBJ2-7; 8 positions match TRBD1. This CDR3 is 15 amino acids long. In germline, CDR1 is MDHEN, CDR2 SYDVKM. V shed 4 bases and J 2 bases; nucleotides not matched to a gene: 7. The CDR3 sequence: CASSSPSGGAYEQYF. CDR3 bases: TGTGCCAGCAGTTCCCCCTCAGGGGGCGCCTACGAGCAGTACTTC.

V gene TRBV20-1 combines with J gene TRBJ1-1; perhaps TRBD1 as D (5 bases). Germline CDR1 DFQATT, CDR2 SNEGSKA (reference sequence). CDR3 length: 16 amino acids. The V end lost 3 bases, the J end lost 0 bases, and 17 bases lay between the germline ends. This CDR3 reads CSASRGVGWMNTEAFF. In DNA form, the CDR3 reads TGCAGTGCTAGTAGGGGCGTCGGCTGGATGAACACTGAAGCTTTCTTT.

This clone was recorded only once. V is TRBV7-2 and J is TRBJ1-1; the match to TRBD1 covers 9 bases. The CDR3 sequence is 15 residues long. V gave up 5 bases and J gave up 5 bases; unmatched junction bases: 9. Germline loops: CDR1 SGHTA, CDR2 FQGNSA. DNA for the CDR3: TGTGCCAGCAGCGTTAACAGGGGGCGAGAAACTGAAGCTTTCTTT. Encoded protein: CASSVNRGRETEAFF.

The chain combines TRBV3-1 (or the pseudogene TRBV3-2) with TRBJ2-1; perhaps TRBD2 as D (7 bases). Trimming removed 4 bases at V and 1 base at J, with 17 bases between. The CDR3 spans 17 residues. CDR1 and CDR2 (germline): LGHDT, YNNKEL (reference sequence). The CDR3 bases are TGTGCCAGCAGCCTCCCGGGGGGCGGGAGATCCTACAATGAGCAGTTCTTC. Residues: CASSLPGGGRSYNEQFF.

The rearrangement links TRBV5-1 to TRBJ2-1; TRBD2 aligns across 13 bases. Germline lookup yields CDR1 SGHRS and CDR2 YFSETQ. With 5 bases clipped from V and 5 bases from J, the junction kept 4 bases outside the gene matches. This CDR3 contains 15 residues. In DNA, the CDR3 is TGCGCCAGCAGAATTGGACTAGCGGGGGACAATGAGCAGTTCTTC. Its translation is CASRIGLAGDNEQFF.

The table lists this clone with a count of one. This chain joins TRBV7-8 and TRBJ2-2, with a weak D call TRBD2 (6 bases). Germline CDR1 and CDR2: SGHVS and FQNEAQ. The CDR3 is 14 residues long. V was trimmed by 4 bases and J by 5 bases, leaving 11 bases between them. The CDR3 region has the DNA TGTGCCAGCAGCTCGACTCGGGGGACCGGGGAGCTGTTTTTT. Protein: CASSSTRGTGELFF.

This clone was seen only once. This rearrangement joins TRBV10-3 to TRBJ2-1, with 9 bases that match TRBD2. CDR1 and CDR2 (germline): ENHRY, SYGVKD. V was pared by 0 bases and J by 5 bases, with 8 bases of the junction left unmatched. The CDR3 sequence is 17 residues long. CDR3 protein: CAISESPPSGANNEQFF. The CDR3 region has the DNA TGTGCCATCAGTGAGTCGCCTCCTAGCGGGGCTAACAATGAGCAGTTCTTC.

This clone occurred once. This chain uses TRBV5-4 with TRBJ2-2, with 9 positions matching TRBD2. V dropped 0 bases and J dropped 4; count of bases not matched to a gene: 7. Germline loops: CDR1 SGHNT, CDR2 YYREEE (reference sequence). The CDR3 has 17 residues. The CDR3, as DNA: TGTGCCAGCAGCTTGGTTAGCGGGAGAGGGGGCACCGGGGAGCTGTTTTTT. Its protein product is CASSLVSGRGGTGELFF.

V gene TRBV18 combines with J gene TRBJ1-3; D is perhaps TRBD1 (5 bases). Germline CDR1 reads KGHSH; CDR2 reads LQKENI. The germline V and J ends were trimmed by 3 bases and 0 bases, with 9 bases remaining between them. The CDR3 has 15 amino acids. The chain's CDR3 is CASSPTDDSGNTIYF. CDR3 DNA sequence: TGTGCCAGCTCACCGACAGATGACTCTGGAAACACCATATATTTT.

As for this clone: The limits of the CDR3 on the DNA are not certain, so only TCRdb's listed CDR3 is given. The rearrangement uses TRBV5-5 and TRBJ1-1; the table's D call, TRBD1, was not checked against the DNA. Germline CDR1 and CDR2: SGHKS and YYEKEE (reference sequence). The CDR3 spans 15 residues, counting both ends. The chain's CDR3 is CASSDRHRVGPGSFF.

This chain uses TRBV28 with TRBJ1-2; unclear D gene. The germline gives CDR1 MDHEN, CDR2 SYDVKM. This CDR3 comprises 13 residues. The V and J ends lost 8 bases and 7 bases respectively, with 17 bases between them. The CDR3 nucleotides are TGTGCCAGCTACGCCGGGGAGGTCGGTGGCTACACCTTC. Amino acid sequence: CASYAGEVGGYTF.

The CDR3 sequence is CATRDSGVYGYTF. Written as DNA, the CDR3 is TGTGCCACCAGGGACAGCGGGGTCTATGGCTACACCTTC. The rearrangement uses TRBV6-5 and TRBJ1-2; 7 bases are shared with TRBD1. Looked up from germline, CDR1 is MNHEY and CDR2 is SVGAGI. The CDR3 spans 13 residues. Losses at the gene ends were 10 bases for V and 4 bases for J; bases not matched to a gene: 9.

The rearrangement joins TRBV30 to TRBJ2-1, with 8 bases matching TRBD2. Unmatched junction bases numbered 4, after V lost 2 bases and J lost 4 bases. This CDR3 region has 14 residues. Germline values: CDR1 GTSNPN, CDR2 SVGIG (reference sequence). This CDR3 reads CAWSRLANYNEQFF. The CDR3 DNA follows: TGTGCCTGGAGTAGACTAGCGAATTACAATGAGCAGTTCTTC. The complete variable domain, with remaining parts taken from reference TRBV30 and TRBJ2-1, reads SQTIHQWPATLVQPVGSPLSLECTVEGTSNPNLYWYRQAAGRGLQLLFYSVGIGQISSEVPQNLSASRPQDRQFILSSKKLLLSDSGFYLCAWSRLANYNEQFFGPGTRLTVL.